Given below is one T cell receptor beta chain in context. Its specificity is unknown. The assay was immunoSEQ multiplex PCR, and TCRdb's table has in-frame clones only and misses some. The sample includes tens of thousands of clones, 85% to 90% of them seen just once. V lost 6 bases and J lost 0, with 14 bases in between. The CDR3 consists of 15 residues. Germline V lookup: CDR1 MNHEY, CDR2 SVGAGI. The sample belongs to a study of T cell responses to AZD1222 COVID-19 vaccine. Study-wide results and caveats: Close to half of spike-specific TCRs reportedly recognize unmutated variant regions. Spike-specific TCR breadth and depth were elevated following two AZD1222 doses. Females made up more of the donors, who were largely white British, and clonal diversity may have come out too low. Of the AZD1222 recipients, only 5 or 6 were seropositive at baseline.

The material was peripheral blood, obtained on day 0 of MenACWY control vaccination. This TCR was recovered from an adult in good health. V and J are TRBV6-5 and TRBJ1-2, with D perhaps TRBD1 (6 bases). The CDR3 reads CASRRDTSTNYGYTF. The CDR3 coding sequence is TGTGCCAGCAGGAGGGACACCTCGACTAACTATGGCTACACCTTC.